This T cell receptor (beta chain) comes out of a study of T cell responses to AZD1222 COVID-19 vaccine. Notes on this clone: Antigen specificity is unknown.

Method: immunoSEQ multiplex PCR; TCRdb's copy keeps in-frame clones and lacks some. The sample lists about 120,000 clones; approximately 85% were seen once. The study's findings and limits: Per reports, nearly half of all spike-specific TCRs target regions that are unmutated in variants. Mapped onto spike, vaccine-associated CD4 TCRs spanned it and were dominant at 160-218 and 743-854. Spike-specific TCR repertoires showed rising breadth and depth after two AZD1222 doses. Clonal diversity may have been underestimated, and the donors were mostly white British, with more females than males.

This TCR was sampled from an adult in good health. The sample here was peripheral blood, taken on day 0 of AZD1222 vaccination.

CDR3 sequence (DNA): TGTGCCAGCAGCCAAGATGCAGGGGTCAGGATCTCACCCCTCCACTTT. Amino acids: CASSQDAGVRISPLHF. The V and J genes are TRBV14 and TRBJ1-6, with D tentatively TRBD1 (6 bases). The CDR3 loop spans 16 amino acids. The V gene lost 0 bases and the J gene lost 10 bases, with 16 bases spanning the gap. Germline assignment: CDR1 SGHDN and CDR2 FVKESK.